The 19 T cell receptor beta chains presented below share a single source sample, sequenced in a study of blood T cells in healthy people across ages. Through a sample-barcoded 5' primer and a J-beta primer mix, a second PCR was run for 7 to 11 cycles. TCRdb processed the 5' RACE reads anew with MiXCR; each CDR3 protein has one entry. This table holds 700,000 to 950,000 distinct CDR3 sequences, 55% to 70% found once. The sample taken for sequencing was blood. The receptors were sampled from a man aged 25 to 40 in good health.

This clonotype was counted only a few times. One end of the junction fails to match germline, which may point to a read error. J is TRBJ2-1 and V is TRBV7-2, with 11 bases that match TRBD2. The CDR3 runs to 15 residues. Germline V CDR1 and CDR2: SGHTA, FQGNSA. This CDR3 reads CASSLTSGNYNEQFF. The CDR3 coding sequence is TGCGCCAGCAGCTTGACTAGCGGGAACTACAATGAGCAGTTCTTC.

The chain is built from TRBV12-3 or TRBV12-4 and TRBJ2-1; D perhaps matches TRBD2 (5 bases). V was clipped by 3 bases and J by 5 bases, with 8 bases between them. This CDR3 has 13 residues. The CDR3 DNA is TGTGCCAGCAGTTTTGAGGGTAACAATGAGCAGTTCTTC. This codes for CASSFEGNNEQFF.

This chain joins TRBV12-3 or TRBV12-4 and TRBJ2-3; TRBD2 agrees at 14 bases. V shed 1 base and J 7 bases; nucleotides not matched to a gene: 10. The CDR3 sequence is 18 residues long. For the CDR3, the DNA is TGTGCCAGCAGTTTAGGGGGGACTAGCGGGGGCTTAGGGAATACGCAGTATTTT. Translating gives CASSLGGTSGGLGNTQYF.

This chain's CDR3 is CASVSGSPYNEQFF. Written as DNA, the CDR3 is TGTGCCAGCGTATCGGGATCCCCCTACAATGAGCAGTTCTTC. The chain is built from TRBV12-3 or TRBV12-4 and TRBJ2-1, with D perhaps TRBD2 (5 bases). V was clipped by 8 bases and J by 2 bases, with 13 bases between them. The CDR3 contains 14 residues.

Only one count was recorded for this clonotype. The rearrangement joins TRBV20-1 to TRBJ2-7; D is possibly TRBD2 (5 bases). Trimming shortened V by 1 base and J by 4 bases, and 17 bases separated the two germline ends. Germline CDR1 reads DFQATT; CDR2 reads SNEGSKA (reference sequence). This CDR3 contains 15 residues. CDR3 amino acids: CSARAEGGGSYEQYF. Written as DNA, the CDR3 is TGCAGTGCTAGAGCGGAAGGTGGTGGGAGTTACGAGCAGTACTTC.

The gene calls are TRBV10-3 and TRBJ2-1; D unresolved. V was trimmed by 6 bases and J by 9 bases, leaving 12 bases between them. This CDR3 contains 12 residues. In germline, CDR1 is ENHRY, CDR2 SYGVKD. CDR3 protein: CAISEPTVEQFF. The DNA for the CDR3 is TGTGCCATCAGCGAGCCCACCGTTGAGCAGTTCTTC.

As to this clonotype: This may come from a read error, since a much larger clone is one base off. This sequence joins TRBV29-1 and TRBJ2-3; D not resolved. This CDR3 is built from 12 residues. V dropped 5 bases and J dropped 2 bases, with 8 bases sitting between them. Per germline, CDR1 SQVTM and CDR2 ANQGSEA. For the CDR3, the DNA is TGCAGCGTTATCCTCGACACAGATACGCAGTATTTT. Amino acid sequence: CSVILDTDTQYF.

The chain employs TRBV6-2 or TRBV6-3 and TRBJ1-4, with a tentative D call TRBD1 (5 bases). V was shortened by 4 bases and J by 5 bases, with 17 bases between the two germline ends. The CDR3 has 16 amino acids. Germline CDR1 MNHEY, CDR2 SVGEGT. The CDR3 coding sequence is TGTGCCAGCAGTTTACACGACGGGACGGGCAATGAAAAACTGTTTTTT. Its protein product is CASSLHDGTGNEKLFF.

The V gene is TRBV11-2, the J gene TRBJ2-4; D remains ambiguous. The CDR3 totals 18 residues. The V gene's germline CDR1 is SGHAT and CDR2 FQNNGV. Trimming took 1 base from V and 0 from J, leaving 16 bases between them. The CDR3 DNA follows: TGTGCCAGCAGCTTAGTCCGCAGCAGTCGAGTAGCCAAAAACATTCAGTACTTC. This codes for CASSLVRSSRVAKNIQYF.

A single count supports this clonotype. At one end the junction does not follow the germline gene, possibly because of a read error. The genes are TRBV29-1 and TRBJ1-2, with 10 bases fitting TRBD1. The CDR3 length is 12 residues. Germline CDR1 is SQVTM and CDR2 is ANQGSEA. CDR3 region: CSARDRGHGCTF. The CDR3 nucleotides are TGCAGCGCCCGGGACAGGGGTCATGGCTGCACCTTC.

This clonotype appeared a single time. This sequence joins TRBV4-2 and TRBJ1-2; 7 nucleotides line up with TRBD1. J gave up 5 bases and V 0 bases, and 6 bases lay outside the gene matches. The CDR3 is made up of 15 amino acids. CDR1 is LGHNA and CDR2 is YNFKEQ in the germline V gene. The CDR3, as DNA: TGTGCCAGCAGCCAAGACAGGGGGGGCGCTTATGGCTACACCTTC. Amino acid sequence: CASSQDRGGAYGYTF.

This rearrangement joins TRBV20-1 to TRBJ1-3, with D possibly matching TRBD1 (5 bases). Germline V gene data show CDR1 as DFQATT and CDR2 as SNEGSKA (reference sequence). Trimming shortened V by 4 bases and J by 3 bases, and 13 bases separated the two germline ends. CDR3 size: 14 residues. The CDR3 nucleotides are TGCAGTGCTACTAATGGGGGGGTTGGAAACACCATATATTTT. As protein: CSATNGGVGNTIYF.

This chain links TRBV20-1 with TRBJ1-4; D gene ambiguous. Germline-derived CDR1 and CDR2 are DFQATT and SNEGSKA (reference sequence). V lost 6 bases, J lost 10 bases, and 18 bases lay in between. CDR3 size: 13 residues. CDR3 bases: TGCAGTGCCCTGAGGTCCCTCGATGGAAAACTGTTTTTT. It specifies CSALRSLDGKLFF.

The V gene is TRBV6-5, the J gene TRBJ2-1; weak D call: TRBD2 (6 bases). The CDR3 is 13 amino acids. Germline V gives CDR1 MNHEY, CDR2 SVGAGI. Trimming pared 8 bases from V and 2 bases from J, leaving 10 bases between. The CDR3 protein is CASATSTYNEQFF. The CDR3 bases are TGTGCCAGCGCCACTAGCACCTACAATGAGCAGTTCTTC.

The J gene is TRBJ1-5, the V gene TRBV20-1, with D perhaps matching TRBD1 (6 bases). Germline V gives CDR1 DFQATT, CDR2 SNEGSKA (reference sequence). There are 13 residues in the CDR3. V shed 0 bases and J shed 4 bases, with 7 bases lying between them. This CDR3 reads CSARDDRNQPQHF. The CDR3 DNA is TGCAGTGCTAGAGATGACAGGAATCAGCCCCAGCATTTT.

This clonotype was counted a few times. CDR3 amino acids: CASSGTGSTMYEQYF. DNA for the CDR3: TGTGCCAGCAGCGGAACCGGGAGCACCATGTACGAGCAGTACTTC. V usage is TRBV11-1 and J usage is TRBJ2-5, with a tentative D call TRBD2 (6 bases). The J call is in doubt because the DNA end fits TRBJ2-7 better. The CDR3 runs 15 residues. Germline V CDR1 and CDR2: SGHAT, FQDESV (reference sequence).

A single count supports this clonotype. A junction boundary mismatches the germline segment, possibly from a read error. The chain uses TRBV11-3 and TRBJ2-7; D may correspond to TRBD1 or TRBD2 (6 bases each). Germline lookup yields CDR1 SGHNT and CDR2 YENEEA. CDR3 length equals 15 residues. The CDR3 bases are TGTGCCAACAGCCGGGGACCCCCCGGGGGCGATGAGCAGTACTTC. Translating it yields CANSRGPPGGDEQYF. The variable domain in full, completed from reference TRBV11-3 and TRBJ2-7, reads EAGVVQSPRYKIIEKKQPVAFWCNPISGHNTLYWYLQNLGQGPELLIRYENEEAVDDSQLPKDRFSAERLKGVDSTLKIQPAELGDSAVYLCANSRGPPGGDEQYFGPGTRLTVT.

This clonotype was seen only a few times. The gene calls are TRBV20-1 and TRBJ2-3; 12 bases are shared with TRBD2. CDR3 length equals 14 residues. Germline V gene sequence: CDR1 DFQATT, CDR2 SNEGSKA (reference sequence). After removal of 6 bases from V and 6 bases from J, the junction contained 7 bases not matched to a gene. The CDR3 DNA is TGCAGTGCGAGGGCTAGCGGGAGGGCCGATACGCAGTATTTT. Translated, it gives CSARASGRADTQYF.

This clonotype was seen only a few times. DNA for the CDR3: TGCAGCGTTGTCCGGGGACAGCGGTCCTACAATGAGCAGTTCTTC. It specifies CSVVRGQRSYNEQFF. The chain uses TRBV29-1 and TRBJ2-1; 7 bases map to TRBD1. The V gene's germline CDR1 is SQVTM and CDR2 ANQGSEA. This CDR3 spans 15 amino acids. V lost 4 bases and J lost 1; bases outside the gene matches: 7.